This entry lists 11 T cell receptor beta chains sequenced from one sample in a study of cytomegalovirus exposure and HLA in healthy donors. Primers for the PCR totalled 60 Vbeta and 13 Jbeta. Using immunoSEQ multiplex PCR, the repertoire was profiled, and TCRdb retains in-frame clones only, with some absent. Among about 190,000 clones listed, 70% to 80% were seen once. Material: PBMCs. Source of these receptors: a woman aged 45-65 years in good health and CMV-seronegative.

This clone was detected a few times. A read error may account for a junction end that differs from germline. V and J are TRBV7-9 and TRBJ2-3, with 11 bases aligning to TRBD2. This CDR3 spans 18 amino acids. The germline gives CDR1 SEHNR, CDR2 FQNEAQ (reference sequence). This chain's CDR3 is CSSSFTSGTSGHTDTQYF. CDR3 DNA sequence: TGTTCCAGCAGCTTCACTTCCGGGACTAGCGGTCACACAGATACGCAGTATTTT. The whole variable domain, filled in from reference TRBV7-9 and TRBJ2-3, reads DTGVSQNPRHKITKRGQNVTFRCDPISEHNRLYWYRQTLGQGPEFLTYFQNEAQLEKSRLLSDRFSAERPKGSFSTLEIQRTEQGDSAMYLCSSSFTSGTSGHTDTQYFGPGTRLTVL.

For the CDR3, the DNA is TGTGCCAGCAGCTTAGTCAGGAGCGGCGGGGAGCTGTTTTTT. Encoded protein: CASSLVRSGGELFF. This sequence joins TRBV7-2 and TRBJ2-2; D possibly corresponds to TRBD2 (5 bases). CDR3 length equals 14 residues. Germline assignment: CDR1 SGHTA and CDR2 FQGNSA. Trimming left V 1 base short and J 7 bases short, with 10 bases between.

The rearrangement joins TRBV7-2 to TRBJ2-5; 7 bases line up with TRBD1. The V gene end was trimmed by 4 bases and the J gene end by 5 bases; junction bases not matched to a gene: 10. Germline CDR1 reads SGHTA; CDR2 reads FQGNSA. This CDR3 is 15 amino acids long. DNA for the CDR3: TGTGCCAGCAGCTCCGGGGCAGGGGGACGGGAGACCCAGTACTTC. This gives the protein CASSSGAGGRETQYF.

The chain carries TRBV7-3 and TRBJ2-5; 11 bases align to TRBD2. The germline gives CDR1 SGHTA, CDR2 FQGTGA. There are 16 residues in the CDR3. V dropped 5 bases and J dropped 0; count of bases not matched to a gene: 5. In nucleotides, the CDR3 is TGTGCCAGCAGCCTTAGCGGGAGGGCCTACCAAGAGACCCAGTACTTC. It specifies CASSLSGRAYQETQYF.

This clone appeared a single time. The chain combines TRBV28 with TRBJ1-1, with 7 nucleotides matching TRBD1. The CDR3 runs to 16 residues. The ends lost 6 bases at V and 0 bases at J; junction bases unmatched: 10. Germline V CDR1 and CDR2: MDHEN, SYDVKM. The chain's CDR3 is CASRQGGRLMNTEAFF. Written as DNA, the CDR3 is TGTGCCAGCAGACAAGGGGGCAGATTAATGAACACTGAAGCTTTCTTT.

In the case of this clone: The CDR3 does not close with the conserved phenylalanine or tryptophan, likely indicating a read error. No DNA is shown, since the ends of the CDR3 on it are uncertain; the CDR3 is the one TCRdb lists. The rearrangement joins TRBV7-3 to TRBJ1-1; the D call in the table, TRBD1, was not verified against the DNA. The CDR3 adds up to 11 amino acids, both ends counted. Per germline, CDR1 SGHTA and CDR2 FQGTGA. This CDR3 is CASSSQGQGKG.

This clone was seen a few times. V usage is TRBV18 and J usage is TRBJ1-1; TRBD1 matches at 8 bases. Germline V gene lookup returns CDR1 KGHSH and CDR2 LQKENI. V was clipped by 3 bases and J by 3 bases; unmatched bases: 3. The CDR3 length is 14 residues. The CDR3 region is CASSPGQAHTEAFF. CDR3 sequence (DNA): TGTGCCAGCTCACCGGGACAGGCCCACACTGAAGCTTTCTTT.

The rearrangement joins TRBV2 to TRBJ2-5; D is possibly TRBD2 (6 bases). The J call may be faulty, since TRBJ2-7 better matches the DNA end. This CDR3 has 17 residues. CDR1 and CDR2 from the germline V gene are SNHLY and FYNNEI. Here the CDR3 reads CASSTTTSWLTTYEQYF. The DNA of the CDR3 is TGTGCCAGCAGTACCACAACTAGCTGGTTGACCACCTACGAGCAGTACTTC.

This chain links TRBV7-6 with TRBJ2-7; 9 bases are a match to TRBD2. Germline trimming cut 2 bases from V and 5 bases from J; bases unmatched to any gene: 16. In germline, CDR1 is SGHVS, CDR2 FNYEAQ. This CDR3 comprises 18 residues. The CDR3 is CASSLKGLVSGSSDEQYF. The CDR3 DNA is TGTGCCAGCAGCTTAAAGGGGCTAGTTAGCGGGAGTTCGGACGAGCAGTACTTC.

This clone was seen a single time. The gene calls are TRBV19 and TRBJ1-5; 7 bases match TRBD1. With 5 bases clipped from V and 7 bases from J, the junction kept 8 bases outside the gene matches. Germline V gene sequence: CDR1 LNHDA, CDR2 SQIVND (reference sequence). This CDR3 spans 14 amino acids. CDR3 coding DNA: TGTGCCAGTAGTGAGGACAGGTTCGAACAGCCCCAGCATTTT. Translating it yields CASSEDRFEQPQHF.

CDR3 residues: CASSLWGTVVYYGYTF. As DNA, the CDR3 is TGTGCCAGCAGCTTGTGGGGGACAGTGGTATACTATGGCTACACCTTC. The chain links TRBV5-8 to TRBJ1-2; the match to TRBD1 covers 7 bases. J lost 3 bases, V lost 1 base, and 9 bases had no gene match. This CDR3 spans 16 amino acids. Germline CDR1 SGHTS, CDR2 YDEGEE. The entire variable domain, with the rest obtained from reference TRBV5-8 and TRBJ1-2, is as follows: EAGVTQSPTHLIKTRGQQATLRCSPISGHTSVYWYQQALGLGLQFLLWYDEGEERNRGNFPPRFSGRQFPNYSSELNVNALELEDSALYLCASSLWGTVVYYGYTFGSGTRLTVV.